Listed below are T cell receptor beta chains from one sample, sequenced in a study of blood T cell repertoires in COVID-19. TCRdb's table, derived via immunoSEQ multiplex PCR, lists solely in-frame clones and lacks some. This sample carries a few hundred thousand clones, 86% of them seen once, and the ten largest clones take 1.6%. Source material: peripheral blood. The receptor source for this set is a woman aged 45-65 years with acute or convalescent COVID-19. The CDR3 runs from the conserved cysteine through the conserved F or W. The order of the fields is D gene, V gene, J gene, clone size, CDR3 protein, CDR3 DNA. D genes are given only for firm matches. Size is stated for part of the rows, as once, few or many counts, or as a class when the clone is expanded.

d_gene: .; v_gene: TRBV6-5; j_gene: TRBJ1-3; abundance: .; CDR3aa: CASSMRDSGNTIYF; CDR3nt: TGTGCCAGCAGTATGCGGGACTCTGGAAACACCATATATTTT
d_gene: .; v_gene: TRBV19; j_gene: TRBJ1-3; abundance: once; CDR3aa: CASSINFGNTIYF; CDR3nt: TGTGCCAGTAGTATCAATTTCGGAAACACCATATATTTT
d_gene: TRBD1; v_gene: TRBV6-6; j_gene: TRBJ2-7; abundance: .; CDR3aa: CASRSGQNYEQYF; CDR3nt: TGTGCCAGCAGGTCGGGACAGAACTACGAGCAGTACTTC
d_gene: .; v_gene: TRBV10-3; j_gene: TRBJ2-2; abundance: .; CDR3aa: CAISVNLAGPGAGELFF; CDR3nt: TGTGCCATCAGTGTAAACCTAGCAGGTCCCGGGGCCGGGGAGCTGTTTTTT
d_gene: .; v_gene: TRBV3-1/TRBV3-2; j_gene: TRBJ2-7; abundance: .; CDR3aa: CASSQDPGSHEQYF; CDR3nt: TGTGCCAGCAGCCAAGATCCCGGGTCCCACGAGCAGTACTTC
d_gene: .; v_gene: TRBV7-8; j_gene: TRBJ1-2; abundance: .; CDR3aa: CASSTTGLGYTF; CDR3nt: TGTGCCAGCAGCACCACAGGGCTTGGCTACACCTTC
d_gene: TRBD2; v_gene: TRBV19; j_gene: TRBJ2-5; abundance: once; CDR3aa: CASHIQREECPRETQYF; CDR3nt: TGTGCCAGTCACATCCAGCGGGAGGAGTGCCCCCGGGAGACCCAGTACTTC
d_gene: TRBD1; v_gene: TRBV19; j_gene: TRBJ1-2; abundance: .; CDR3aa: CASRPSGGDGYTF; CDR3nt: TGTGCCAGTAGGCCATCAGGGGGCGATGGCTACACCTTC
d_gene: TRBD2; v_gene: TRBV4-2; j_gene: TRBJ2-5; abundance: .; CDR3aa: CASSQGLAGGNQETQYF; CDR3nt: TGTGCCAGCAGCCAAGGGCTAGCGGGAGGCAACCAAGAGACCCAGTACTTC
d_gene: .; v_gene: TRBV29-1; j_gene: TRBJ2-1; abundance: .; CDR3aa: CSVSLALNEQFF; CDR3nt: TGCAGCGTCTCACTAGCCCTTAATGAGCAGTTCTTC
d_gene: TRBD2; v_gene: TRBV30; j_gene: TRBJ2-7; abundance: .; CDR3aa: CAWTASGVYEQYF; CDR3nt: TGTGCCTGGACGGCTAGCGGGGTCTACGAGCAGTACTTC
d_gene: TRBD1; v_gene: TRBV4-2; j_gene: TRBJ1-5; abundance: .; CDR3aa: CASSPDYGQGGNQPQHF; CDR3nt: TGTGCCAGCAGCCCAGATTACGGACAGGGCGGCAATCAGCCCCAGCATTTT
d_gene: TRBD1; v_gene: TRBV7-9; j_gene: TRBJ1-5; abundance: .; CDR3aa: CASSSDRASNQPQHF; CDR3nt: TGTGCCAGCAGCTCGGACAGGGCTAGCAATCAGCCCCAGCATTTT
d_gene: .; v_gene: TRBV5-1; j_gene: TRBJ1-5; abundance: .; CDR3aa: CASSLDTGNQPQHF; CDR3nt: TGCGCCAGCAGCTTGGACACCGGGAATCAGCCCCAGCATTTT
d_gene: TRBD1; v_gene: TRBV7-9; j_gene: TRBJ2-2; abundance: .; CDR3aa: CASSIGTGGTGELFF; CDR3nt: TGTGCCAGCAGCATCGGGACAGGGGGCACCGGGGAGCTGTTTTTT
d_gene: .; v_gene: TRBV4-1; j_gene: TRBJ2-3; abundance: .; CDR3aa: CASSYFGGTQYF; CDR3nt: TGCGCCAGCAGCTATTTCGGCGGCACGCAGTATTTT
d_gene: .; v_gene: TRBV4-1; j_gene: TRBJ2-1; abundance: few; CDR3aa: CASSQEGRGSTSGQFF; CDR3nt: TGCGCCAGCAGCCAAGAAGGGAGAGGTAGCACAAGCGGGCAGTTCTTC
d_gene: .; v_gene: TRBV4-2; j_gene: TRBJ1-5; abundance: .; CDR3aa: CASSQEGGIGNQPQHF; CDR3nt: TGTGCCAGCAGCCAAGAGGGGGGGATTGGCAATCAGCCCCAGCATTTT